This T cell receptor beta chain derives from a study of response to subunit inactivated influenza vaccine. Findings and caveats of the study: Each seasonal influenza vaccination recruits few new T cells, the authors suggested.

This clonotype was counted only a few times. Its cognate antigen is unknown. The ends lost 0 bases at V and 6 bases at J; junction bases unmatched: 8. The CDR3 loop spans 16 amino acids. Germline CDR1 DFQATT, CDR2 SNEGSKA (reference sequence). TCRdb re-analysed the RT-PCR reads in MiXCR, keeping a single row per CDR3 protein. The sample contains 550,000 to 600,000 distinct CDR3 sequences, about 10% of which appear only once. This specimen was PBMCs from blood, taken on the day of vaccination. The TCR sequence derives from a man aged 45 to 65 who received an inactivated influenza vaccine. J is TRBJ2-1 and V is TRBV20-1; TRBD2 aligns across 10 bases. The CDR3 DNA reads as TGCAGTGCTAGAGATCCCAGCGGGGGGGCGGGCAATGAGCAGTTCTTC. Translation gives CSARDPSGGAGNEQFF.